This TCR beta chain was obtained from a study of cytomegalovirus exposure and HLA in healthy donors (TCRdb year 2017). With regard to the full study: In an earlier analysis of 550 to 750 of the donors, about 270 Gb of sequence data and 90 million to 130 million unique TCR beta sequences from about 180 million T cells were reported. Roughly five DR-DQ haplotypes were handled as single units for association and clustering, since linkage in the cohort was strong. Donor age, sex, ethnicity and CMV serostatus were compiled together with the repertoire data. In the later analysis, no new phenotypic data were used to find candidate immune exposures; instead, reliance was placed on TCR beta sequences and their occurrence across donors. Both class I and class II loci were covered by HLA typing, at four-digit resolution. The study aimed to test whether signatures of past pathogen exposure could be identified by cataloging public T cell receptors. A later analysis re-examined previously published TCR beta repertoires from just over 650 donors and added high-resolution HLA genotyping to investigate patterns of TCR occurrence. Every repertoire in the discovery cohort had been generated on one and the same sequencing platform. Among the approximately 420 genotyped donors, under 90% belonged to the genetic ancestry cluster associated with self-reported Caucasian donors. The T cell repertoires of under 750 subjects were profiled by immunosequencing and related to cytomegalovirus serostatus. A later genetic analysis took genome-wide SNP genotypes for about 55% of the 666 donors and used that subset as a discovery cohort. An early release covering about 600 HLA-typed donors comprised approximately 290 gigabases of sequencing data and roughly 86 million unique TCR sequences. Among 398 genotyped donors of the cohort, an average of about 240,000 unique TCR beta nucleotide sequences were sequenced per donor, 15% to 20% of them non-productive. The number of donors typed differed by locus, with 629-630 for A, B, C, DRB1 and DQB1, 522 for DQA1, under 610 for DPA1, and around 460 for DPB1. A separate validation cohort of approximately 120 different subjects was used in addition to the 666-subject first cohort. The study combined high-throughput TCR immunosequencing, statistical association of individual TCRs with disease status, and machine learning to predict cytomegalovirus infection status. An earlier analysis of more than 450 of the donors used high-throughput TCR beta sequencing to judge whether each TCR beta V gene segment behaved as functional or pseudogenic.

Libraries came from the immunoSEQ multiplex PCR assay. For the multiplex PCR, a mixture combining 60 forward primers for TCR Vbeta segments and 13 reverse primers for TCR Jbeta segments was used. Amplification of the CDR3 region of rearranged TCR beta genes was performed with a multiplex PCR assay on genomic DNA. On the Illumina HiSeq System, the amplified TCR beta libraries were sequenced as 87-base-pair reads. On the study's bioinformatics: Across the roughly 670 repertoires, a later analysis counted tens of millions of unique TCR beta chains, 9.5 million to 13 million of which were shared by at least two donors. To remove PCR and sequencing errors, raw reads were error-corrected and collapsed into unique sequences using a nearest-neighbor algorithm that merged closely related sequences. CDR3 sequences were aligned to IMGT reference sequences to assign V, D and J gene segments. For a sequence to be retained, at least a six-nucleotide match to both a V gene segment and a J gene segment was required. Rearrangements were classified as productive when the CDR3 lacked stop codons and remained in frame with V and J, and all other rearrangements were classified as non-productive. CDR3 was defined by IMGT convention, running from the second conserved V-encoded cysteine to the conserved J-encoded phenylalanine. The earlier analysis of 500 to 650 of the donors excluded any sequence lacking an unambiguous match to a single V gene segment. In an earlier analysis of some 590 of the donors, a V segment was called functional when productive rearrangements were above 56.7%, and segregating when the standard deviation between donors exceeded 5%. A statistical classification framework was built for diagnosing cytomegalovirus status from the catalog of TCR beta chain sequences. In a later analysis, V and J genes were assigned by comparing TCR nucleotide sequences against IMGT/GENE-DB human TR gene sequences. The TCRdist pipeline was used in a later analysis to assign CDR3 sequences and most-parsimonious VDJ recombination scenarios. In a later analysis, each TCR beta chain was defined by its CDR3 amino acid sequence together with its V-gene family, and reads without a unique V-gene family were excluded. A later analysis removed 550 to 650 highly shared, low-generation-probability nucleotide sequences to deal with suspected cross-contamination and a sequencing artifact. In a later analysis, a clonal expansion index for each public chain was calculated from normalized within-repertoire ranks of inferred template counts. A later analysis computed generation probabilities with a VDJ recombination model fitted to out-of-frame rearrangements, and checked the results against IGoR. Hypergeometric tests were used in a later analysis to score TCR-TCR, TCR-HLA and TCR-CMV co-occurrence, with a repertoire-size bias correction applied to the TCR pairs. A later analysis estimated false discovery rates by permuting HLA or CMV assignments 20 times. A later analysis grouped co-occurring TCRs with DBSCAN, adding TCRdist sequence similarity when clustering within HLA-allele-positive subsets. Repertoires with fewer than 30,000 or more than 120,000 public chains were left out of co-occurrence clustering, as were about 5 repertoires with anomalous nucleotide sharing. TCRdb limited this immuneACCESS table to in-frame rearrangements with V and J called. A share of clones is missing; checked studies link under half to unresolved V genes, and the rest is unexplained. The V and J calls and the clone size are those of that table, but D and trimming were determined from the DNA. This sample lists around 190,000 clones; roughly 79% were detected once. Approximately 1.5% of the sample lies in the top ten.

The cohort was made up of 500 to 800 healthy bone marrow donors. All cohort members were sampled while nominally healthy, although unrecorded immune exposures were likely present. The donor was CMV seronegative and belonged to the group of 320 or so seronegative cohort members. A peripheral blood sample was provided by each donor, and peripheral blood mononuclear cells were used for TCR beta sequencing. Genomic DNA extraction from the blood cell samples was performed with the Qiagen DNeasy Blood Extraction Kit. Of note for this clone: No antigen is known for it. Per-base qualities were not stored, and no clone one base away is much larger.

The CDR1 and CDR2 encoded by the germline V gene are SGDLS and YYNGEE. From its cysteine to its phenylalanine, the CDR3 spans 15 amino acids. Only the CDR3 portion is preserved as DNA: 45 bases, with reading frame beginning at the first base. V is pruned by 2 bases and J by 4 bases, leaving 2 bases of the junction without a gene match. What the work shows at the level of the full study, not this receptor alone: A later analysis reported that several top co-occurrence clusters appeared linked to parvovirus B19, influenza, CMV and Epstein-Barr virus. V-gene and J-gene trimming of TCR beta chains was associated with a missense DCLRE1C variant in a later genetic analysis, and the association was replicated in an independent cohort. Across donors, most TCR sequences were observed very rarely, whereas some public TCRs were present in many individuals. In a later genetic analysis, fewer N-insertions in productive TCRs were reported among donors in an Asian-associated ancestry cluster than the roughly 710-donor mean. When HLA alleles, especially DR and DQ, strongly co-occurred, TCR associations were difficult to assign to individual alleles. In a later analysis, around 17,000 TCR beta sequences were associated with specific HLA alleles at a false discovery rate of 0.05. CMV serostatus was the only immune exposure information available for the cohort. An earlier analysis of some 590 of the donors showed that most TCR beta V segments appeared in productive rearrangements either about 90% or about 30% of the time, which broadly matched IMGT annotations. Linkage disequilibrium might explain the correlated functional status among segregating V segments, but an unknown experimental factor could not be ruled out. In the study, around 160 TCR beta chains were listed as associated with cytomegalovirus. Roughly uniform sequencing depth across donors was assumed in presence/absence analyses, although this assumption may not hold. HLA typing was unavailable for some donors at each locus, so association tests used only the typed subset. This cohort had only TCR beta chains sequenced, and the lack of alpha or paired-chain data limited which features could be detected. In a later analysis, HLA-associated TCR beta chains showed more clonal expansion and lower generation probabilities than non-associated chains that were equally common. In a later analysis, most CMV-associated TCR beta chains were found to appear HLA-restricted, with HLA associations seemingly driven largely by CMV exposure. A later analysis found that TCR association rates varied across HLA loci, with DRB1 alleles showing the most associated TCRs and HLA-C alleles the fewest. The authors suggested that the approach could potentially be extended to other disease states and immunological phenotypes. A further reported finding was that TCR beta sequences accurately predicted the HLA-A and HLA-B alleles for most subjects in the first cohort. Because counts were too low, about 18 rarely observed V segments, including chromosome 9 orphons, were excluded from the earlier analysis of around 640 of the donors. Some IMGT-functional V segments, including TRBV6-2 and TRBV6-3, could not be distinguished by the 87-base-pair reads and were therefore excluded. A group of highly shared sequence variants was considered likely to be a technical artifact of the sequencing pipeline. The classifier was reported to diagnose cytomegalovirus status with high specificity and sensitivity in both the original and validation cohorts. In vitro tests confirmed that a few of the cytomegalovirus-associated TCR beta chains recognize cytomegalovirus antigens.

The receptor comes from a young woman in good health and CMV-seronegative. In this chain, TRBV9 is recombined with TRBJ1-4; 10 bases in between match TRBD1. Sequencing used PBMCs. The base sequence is TGTGCCAGCAGCGTCCGGACAGGGGGTAATGAAAAACTGTTTTTT. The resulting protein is CASSVRTGGNEKLFF.